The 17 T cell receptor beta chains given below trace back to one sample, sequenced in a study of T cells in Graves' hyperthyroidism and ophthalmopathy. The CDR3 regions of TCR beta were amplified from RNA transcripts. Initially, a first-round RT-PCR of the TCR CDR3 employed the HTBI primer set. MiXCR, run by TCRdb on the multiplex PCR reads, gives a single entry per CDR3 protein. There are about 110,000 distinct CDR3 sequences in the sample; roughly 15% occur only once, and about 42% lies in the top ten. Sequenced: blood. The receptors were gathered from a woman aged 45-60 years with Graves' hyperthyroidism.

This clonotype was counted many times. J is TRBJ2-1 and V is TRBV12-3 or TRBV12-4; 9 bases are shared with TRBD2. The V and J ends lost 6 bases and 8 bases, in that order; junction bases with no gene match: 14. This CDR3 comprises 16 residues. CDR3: CASSTKAASGTDEQFF. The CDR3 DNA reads TGTGCCAGCAGCACTAAGGCCGCTAGCGGGACCGATGAGCAGTTCTTC.

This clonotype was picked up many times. CDR3 sequence: CASSEFYYEQYV. The CDR3 DNA reads TGTGCCAGCAGTGAATTTTACTACGAGCAGTACGTC. The chain is built from TRBV6-1 and TRBJ2-7; D not certain. The CDR3 has 12 amino acids. CDR1 MNHNS and CDR2 SASEGT come from the germline V gene. Trimming took off 2 bases at V and 3 bases at J, with 5 bases between the two ends.

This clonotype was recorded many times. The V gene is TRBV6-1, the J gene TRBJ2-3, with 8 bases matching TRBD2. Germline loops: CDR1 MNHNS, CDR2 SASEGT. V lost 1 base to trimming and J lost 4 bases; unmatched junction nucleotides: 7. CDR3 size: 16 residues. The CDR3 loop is CASSEGLAGGADTQYF. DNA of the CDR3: TGTGCCAGCAGTGAAGGGCTAGCGGGTGGCGCAGATACGCAGTATTTT.

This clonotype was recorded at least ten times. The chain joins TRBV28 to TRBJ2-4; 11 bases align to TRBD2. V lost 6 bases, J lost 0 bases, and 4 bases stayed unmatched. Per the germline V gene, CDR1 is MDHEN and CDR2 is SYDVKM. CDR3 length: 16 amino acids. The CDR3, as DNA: TGTGCCAGCAGCTTTAGCGGGAGGGAAGCCAAAAACATTCAGTACTTC. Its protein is CASSFSGREAKNIQYF.

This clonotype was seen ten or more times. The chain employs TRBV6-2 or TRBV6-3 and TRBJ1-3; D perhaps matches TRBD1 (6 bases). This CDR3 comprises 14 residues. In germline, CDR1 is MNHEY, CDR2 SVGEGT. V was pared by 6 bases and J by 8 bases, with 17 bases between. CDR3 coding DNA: TGTGCCAGCAGCCTAGGGGGACCAGCGGACACCATATATTTT. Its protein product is CASSLGGPADTIYF.

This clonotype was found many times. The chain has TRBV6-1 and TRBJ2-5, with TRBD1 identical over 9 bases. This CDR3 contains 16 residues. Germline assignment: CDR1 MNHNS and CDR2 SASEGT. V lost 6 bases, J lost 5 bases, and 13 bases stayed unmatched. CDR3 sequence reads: CASRRRGTGYSETQYF. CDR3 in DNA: TGTGCCAGCAGACGACGCGGGACAGGGTATTCGGAGACCCAGTACTTC.

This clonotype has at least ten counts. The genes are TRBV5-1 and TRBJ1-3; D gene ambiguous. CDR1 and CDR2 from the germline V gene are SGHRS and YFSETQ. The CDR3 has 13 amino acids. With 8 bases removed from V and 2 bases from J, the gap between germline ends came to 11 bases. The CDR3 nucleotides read TGCGCCAGTGCAAAGGGTGCTGGAAACACCATATATTTT. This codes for CASAKGAGNTIYF. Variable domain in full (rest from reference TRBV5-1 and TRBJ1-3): KAGVTQTPRYLIKTRGQQVTLSCSPISGHRSVSWYQQTPGQGLQFLFEYFSETQRNKGNFPGRFSGRQFSNSRSEMNVSTLELGDSALYLCASAKGAGNTIYFGEGSWLTVV.

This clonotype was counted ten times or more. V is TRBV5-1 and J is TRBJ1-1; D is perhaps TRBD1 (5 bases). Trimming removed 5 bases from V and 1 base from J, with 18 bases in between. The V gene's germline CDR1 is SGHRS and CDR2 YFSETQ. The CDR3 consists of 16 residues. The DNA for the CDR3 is TGCGCCAGCAGTTTAACAGGTCTCCTACAGAACACTGAAGCTTTCTTT. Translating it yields CASSLTGLLQNTEAFF.

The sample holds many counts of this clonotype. The CDR3 region has the DNA TGTGCCAGCAGCGGGCGGCCCCCGGCCAATGAGCAGTTCTTC. It specifies CASSGRPPANEQFF. V and J are TRBV6-2 or TRBV6-3 and TRBJ2-1, with D unresolved. Trimming left V 6 bases short and J 6 bases short, with 15 bases between. This CDR3 has 14 amino acids. CDR1 and CDR2 from the germline V gene are MNHEY and SVGEGT.

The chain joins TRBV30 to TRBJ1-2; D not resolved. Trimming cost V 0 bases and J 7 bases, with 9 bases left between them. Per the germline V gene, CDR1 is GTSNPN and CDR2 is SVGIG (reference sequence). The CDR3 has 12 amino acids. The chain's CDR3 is CAWSVDRGGYTF. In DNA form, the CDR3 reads TGTGCCTGGAGTGTGGATCGGGGTGGCTACACCTTC. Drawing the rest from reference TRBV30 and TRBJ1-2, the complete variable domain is SQTIHQWPATLVQPVGSPLSLECTVEGTSNPNLYWYRQAAGRGLQLLFYSVGIGQISSEVPQNLSASRPQDRQFILSSKKLLLSDSGFYLCAWSVDRGGYTFGSGTRLTVV.

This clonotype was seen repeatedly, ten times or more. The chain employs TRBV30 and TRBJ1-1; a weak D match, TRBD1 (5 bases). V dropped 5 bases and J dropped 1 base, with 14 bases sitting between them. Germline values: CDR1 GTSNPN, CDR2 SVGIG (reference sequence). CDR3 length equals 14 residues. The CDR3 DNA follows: TGTGCCTGGGAACAGACAGACAAGAACACTGAAGCTTTCTTT. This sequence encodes CAWEQTDKNTEAFF.

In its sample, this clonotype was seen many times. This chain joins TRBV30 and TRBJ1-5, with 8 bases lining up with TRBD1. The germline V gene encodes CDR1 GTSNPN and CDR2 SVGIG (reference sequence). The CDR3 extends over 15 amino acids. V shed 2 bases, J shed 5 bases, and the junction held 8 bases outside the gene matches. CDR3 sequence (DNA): TGTGCCTGGAGTCGGACAGGGAGTCTCGATCAGCCCCAGCATTTT. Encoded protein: CAWSRTGSLDQPQHF.

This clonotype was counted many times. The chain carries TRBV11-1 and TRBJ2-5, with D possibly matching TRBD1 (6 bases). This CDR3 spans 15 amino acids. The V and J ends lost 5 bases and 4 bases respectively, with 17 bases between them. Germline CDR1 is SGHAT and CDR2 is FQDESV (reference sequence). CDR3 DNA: TGTGCCAGCAGCCAAGGACAGCCCCAAGGAGAGACCCAGTACTTC. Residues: CASSQGQPQGETQYF. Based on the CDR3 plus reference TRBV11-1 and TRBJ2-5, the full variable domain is EAEVAQSPRYKITEKSQAVAFWCDPISGHATLYWYRQILGQGPELLVQFQDESVVDDSQLPKDRFSAERLKGVDSTLKIQPAELGDSAMYLCASSQGQPQGETQYFGPGTRLLVL.

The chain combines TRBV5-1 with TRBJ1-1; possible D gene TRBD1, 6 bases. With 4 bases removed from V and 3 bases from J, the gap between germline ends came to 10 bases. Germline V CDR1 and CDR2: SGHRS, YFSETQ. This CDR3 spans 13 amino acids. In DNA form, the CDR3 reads TGCGCCAGCAGCGGGGGGCAGGACACTGAAGCTTTCTTT. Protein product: CASSGGQDTEAFF.

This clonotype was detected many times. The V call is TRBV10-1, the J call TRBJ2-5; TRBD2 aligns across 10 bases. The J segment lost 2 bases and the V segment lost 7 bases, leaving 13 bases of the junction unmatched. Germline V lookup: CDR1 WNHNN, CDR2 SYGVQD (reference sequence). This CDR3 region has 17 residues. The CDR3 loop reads CASMKLAGKVGQETQYF. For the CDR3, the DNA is TGCGCCAGCATGAAACTAGCGGGAAAGGTCGGGCAAGAGACCCAGTACTTC.

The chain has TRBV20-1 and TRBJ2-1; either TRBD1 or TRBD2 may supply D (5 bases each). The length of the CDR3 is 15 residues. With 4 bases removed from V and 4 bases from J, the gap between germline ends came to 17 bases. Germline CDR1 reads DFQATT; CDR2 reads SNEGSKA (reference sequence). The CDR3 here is CSATGRNRGYNEQFF. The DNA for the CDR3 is TGCAGTGCTACGGGGCGGAACCGAGGGTACAATGAGCAGTTCTTC.

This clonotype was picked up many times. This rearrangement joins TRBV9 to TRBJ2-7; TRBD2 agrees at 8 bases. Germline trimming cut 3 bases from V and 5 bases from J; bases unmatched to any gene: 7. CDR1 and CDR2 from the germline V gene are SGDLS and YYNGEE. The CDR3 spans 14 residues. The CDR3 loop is CASSGAGASNEQYF. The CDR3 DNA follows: TGTGCCAGCAGCGGAGCGGGGGCGTCTAACGAGCAGTACTTC.